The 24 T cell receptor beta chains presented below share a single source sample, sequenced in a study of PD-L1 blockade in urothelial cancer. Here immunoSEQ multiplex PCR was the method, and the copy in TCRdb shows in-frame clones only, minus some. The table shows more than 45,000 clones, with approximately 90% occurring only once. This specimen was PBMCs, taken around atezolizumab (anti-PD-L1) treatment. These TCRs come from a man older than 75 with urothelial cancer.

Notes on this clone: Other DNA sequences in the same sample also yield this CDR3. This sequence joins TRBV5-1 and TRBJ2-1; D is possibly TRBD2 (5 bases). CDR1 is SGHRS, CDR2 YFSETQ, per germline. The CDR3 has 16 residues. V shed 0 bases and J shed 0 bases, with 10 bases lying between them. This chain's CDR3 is CASSLGGSSSYNEQFF. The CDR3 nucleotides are TGCGCCAGCAGCTTGGGTGGGAGTAGCTCCTACAATGAGCAGTTCTTC. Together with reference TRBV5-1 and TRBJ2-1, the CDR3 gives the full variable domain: KAGVTQTPRYLIKTRGQQVTLSCSPISGHRSVSWYQQTPGQGLQFLFEYFSETQRNKGNFPGRFSGRQFSNSRSEMNVSTLELGDSALYLCASSLGGSSSYNEQFFGPGTRLTVL.

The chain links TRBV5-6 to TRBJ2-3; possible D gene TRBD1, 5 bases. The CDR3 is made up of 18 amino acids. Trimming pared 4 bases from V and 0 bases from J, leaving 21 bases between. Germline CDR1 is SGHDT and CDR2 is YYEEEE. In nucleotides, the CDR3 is TGTGCCAGCAGCGTCCCGTTCAGGGCCCACCCTAGCACAGATACGCAGTATTTT. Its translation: CASSVPFRAHPSTDTQYF.

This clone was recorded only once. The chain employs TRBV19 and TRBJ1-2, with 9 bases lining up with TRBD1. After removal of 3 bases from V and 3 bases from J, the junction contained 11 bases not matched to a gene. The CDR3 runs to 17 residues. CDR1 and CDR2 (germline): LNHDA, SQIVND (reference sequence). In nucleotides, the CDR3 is TGTGCCAGTAGTATGCAAGGGACAGGGAGGGCGGACTATGGCTACACCTTC. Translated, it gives CASSMQGTGRADYGYTF.

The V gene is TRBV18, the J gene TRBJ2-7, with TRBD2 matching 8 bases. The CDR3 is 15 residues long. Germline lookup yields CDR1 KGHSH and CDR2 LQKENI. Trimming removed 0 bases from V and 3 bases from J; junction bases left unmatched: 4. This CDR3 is CASSPPGSGNYEQYF. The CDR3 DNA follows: TGTGCCAGCTCACCACCGGGTAGCGGGAACTACGAGCAGTACTTC.

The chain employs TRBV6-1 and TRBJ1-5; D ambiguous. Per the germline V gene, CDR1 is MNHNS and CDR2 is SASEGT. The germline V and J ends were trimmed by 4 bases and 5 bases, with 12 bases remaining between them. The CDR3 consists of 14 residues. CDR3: CASSVSPGDQPQHF. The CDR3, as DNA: TGTGCCAGCAGTGTATCCCCCGGGGATCAGCCCCAGCATTTT.

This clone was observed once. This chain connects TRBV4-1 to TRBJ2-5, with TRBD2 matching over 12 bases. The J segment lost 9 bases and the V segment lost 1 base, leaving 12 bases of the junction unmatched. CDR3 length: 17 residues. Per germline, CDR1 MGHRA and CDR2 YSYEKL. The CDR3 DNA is TGCGCCAGCAGCCAAGCGGCTAGCGGGAGGGACTTAGGTCCCCAGTACTTC. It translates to CASSQAASGRDLGPQYF.

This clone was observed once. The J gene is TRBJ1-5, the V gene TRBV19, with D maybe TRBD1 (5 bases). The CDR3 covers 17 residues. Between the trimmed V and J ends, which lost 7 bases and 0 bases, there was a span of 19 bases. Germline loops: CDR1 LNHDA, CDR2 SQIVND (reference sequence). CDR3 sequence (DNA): TGTGCCAGTAAAGACCACTTATCGGGGGTTAGCAATCAGCCCCAGCATTTT. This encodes CASKDHLSGVSNQPQHF.

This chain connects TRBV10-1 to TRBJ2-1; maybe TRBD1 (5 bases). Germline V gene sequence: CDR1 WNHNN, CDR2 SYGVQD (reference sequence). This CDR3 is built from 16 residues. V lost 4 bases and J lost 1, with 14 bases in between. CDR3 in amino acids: CASSAPTGDSYNEQFF. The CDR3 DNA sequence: TGCGCCAGCAGTGCCCCTACAGGTGATTCCTACAATGAGCAGTTCTTC.

CDR3 sequence (DNA): TGTGCCAGCAGCTTATGGGTGTGGGACAGGGGAAGCAATCAGCCCCAGCATTTT. Translating gives CASSLWVWDRGSNQPQHF. The chain links TRBV7-2 to TRBJ1-5; 10 bases line up with TRBD1. Germline CDR1 and CDR2: SGHTA and FQGNSA. The junction had 8 bases not matched to a gene; V was cut back by 2 bases and J by 1 base. The CDR3 has 18 residues.

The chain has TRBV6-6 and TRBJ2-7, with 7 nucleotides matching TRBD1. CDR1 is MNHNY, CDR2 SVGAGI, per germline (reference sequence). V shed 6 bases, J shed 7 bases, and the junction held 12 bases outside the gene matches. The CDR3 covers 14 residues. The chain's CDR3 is CASRSGQKYEEQYF. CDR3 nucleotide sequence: TGTGCCAGCAGATCGGGACAGAAATACGAGGAGCAGTACTTC.

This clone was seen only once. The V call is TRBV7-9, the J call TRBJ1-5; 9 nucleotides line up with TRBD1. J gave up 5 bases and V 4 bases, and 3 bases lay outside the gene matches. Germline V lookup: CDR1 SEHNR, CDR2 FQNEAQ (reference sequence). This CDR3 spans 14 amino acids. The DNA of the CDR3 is TGTGCCAGCAGCTCTACAGGGGGCGATCAGCCCCAGCATTTT. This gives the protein CASSSTGGDQPQHF. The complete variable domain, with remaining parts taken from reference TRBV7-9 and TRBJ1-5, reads DTGVSQNPRHKITKRGQNVTFRCDPISEHNRLYWYRQTLGQGPEFLTYFQNEAQLEKSRLLSDRFSAERPKGSFSTLEIQRTEQGDSAMYLCASSSTGGDQPQHFGDGTRLSIL.

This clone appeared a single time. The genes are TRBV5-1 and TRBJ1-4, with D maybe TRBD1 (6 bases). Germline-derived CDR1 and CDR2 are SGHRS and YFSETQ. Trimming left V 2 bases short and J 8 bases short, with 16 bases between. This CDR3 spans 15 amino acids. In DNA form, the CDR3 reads TGCGCCAGCAGCTTAAAACAGGGCTTTAACGAAAAACTGTTTTTT. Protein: CASSLKQGFNEKLFF.

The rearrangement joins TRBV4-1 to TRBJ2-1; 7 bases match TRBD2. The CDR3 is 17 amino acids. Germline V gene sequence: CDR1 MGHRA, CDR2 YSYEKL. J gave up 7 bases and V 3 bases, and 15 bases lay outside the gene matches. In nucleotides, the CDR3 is TGCGCCAGCAGCCAGGACGGCTCTAGCGGAGTCCGGAATGAGCAGTTCTTC. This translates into CASSQDGSSGVRNEQFF.

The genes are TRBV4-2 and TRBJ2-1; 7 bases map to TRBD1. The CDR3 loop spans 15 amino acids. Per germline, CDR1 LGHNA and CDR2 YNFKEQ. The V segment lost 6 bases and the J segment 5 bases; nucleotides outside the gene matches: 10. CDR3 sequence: CASRAGTALNNEQFF. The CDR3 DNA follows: TGTGCCAGCAGAGCCGGGACAGCCCTAAACAATGAGCAGTTCTTC.

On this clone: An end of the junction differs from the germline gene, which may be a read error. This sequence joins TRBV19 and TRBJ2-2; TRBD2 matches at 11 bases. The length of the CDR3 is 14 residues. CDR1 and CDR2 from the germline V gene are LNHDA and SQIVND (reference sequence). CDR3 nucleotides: TGTGCCAGTAGACTAGCGGGAGACACCGGGGGGCTGTTTTTT. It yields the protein CASRLAGDTGGLFF.

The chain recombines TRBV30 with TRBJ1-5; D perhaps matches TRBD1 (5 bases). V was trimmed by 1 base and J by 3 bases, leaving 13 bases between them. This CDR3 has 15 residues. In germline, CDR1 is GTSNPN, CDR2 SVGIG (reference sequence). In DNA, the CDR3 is TGTGCCTGGAGTGGACACAGACAGATCAATCAGCCCCAGCATTTT. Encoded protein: CAWSGHRQINQPQHF.

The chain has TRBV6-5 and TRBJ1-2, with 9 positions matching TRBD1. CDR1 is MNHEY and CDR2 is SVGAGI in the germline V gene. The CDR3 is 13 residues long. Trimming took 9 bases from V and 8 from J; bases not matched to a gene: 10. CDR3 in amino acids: CASLPTGGRGYTF. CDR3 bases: TGTGCCAGTTTACCGACAGGGGGACGGGGCTACACCTTC.

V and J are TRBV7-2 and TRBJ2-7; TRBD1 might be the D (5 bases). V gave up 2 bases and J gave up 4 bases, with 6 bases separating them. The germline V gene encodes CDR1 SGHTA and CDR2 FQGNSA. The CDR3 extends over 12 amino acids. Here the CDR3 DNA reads TGTGCCAGCAGCTTATCAGGGTACGAGCAGTACTTC. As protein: CASSLSGYEQYF.

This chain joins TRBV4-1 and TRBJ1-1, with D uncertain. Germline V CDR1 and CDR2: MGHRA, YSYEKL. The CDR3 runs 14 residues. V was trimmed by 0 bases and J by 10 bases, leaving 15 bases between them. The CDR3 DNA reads TGCGCCAGCAGCCAAGAAGCCTCTAACCTTCGAGCTTTCTTT. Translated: CASSQEASNLRAFF.

The CDR3 loop reads CASSLVLAGKNEQFF. The CDR3 nucleotides read TGCGCCAGCAGCTTGGTTCTAGCGGGAAAAAATGAGCAGTTCTTC. The chain is built from TRBV5-1 and TRBJ2-1, with 9 nucleotides matching TRBD2. The germline CDR1 and CDR2 sequences are SGHRS and YFSETQ. V was pared by 0 bases and J by 7 bases, with 5 bases of the junction left unmatched. The CDR3 runs to 15 residues.

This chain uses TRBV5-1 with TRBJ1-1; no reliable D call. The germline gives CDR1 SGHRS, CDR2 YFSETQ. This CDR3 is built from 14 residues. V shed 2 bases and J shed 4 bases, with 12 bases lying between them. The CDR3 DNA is TGCGCCAGCAGCTTTACAAAGGGAGGCACTGAAGCTTTCTTT. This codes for CASSFTKGGTEAFF.

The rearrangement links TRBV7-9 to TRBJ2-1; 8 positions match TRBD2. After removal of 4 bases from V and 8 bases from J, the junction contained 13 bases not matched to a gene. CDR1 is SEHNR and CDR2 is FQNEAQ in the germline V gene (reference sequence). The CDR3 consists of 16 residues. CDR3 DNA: TGTGCCAGCAGCTCTCATCCCGGGACTAGTTATCATGAGCAGTTCTTC. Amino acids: CASSSHPGTSYHEQFF.

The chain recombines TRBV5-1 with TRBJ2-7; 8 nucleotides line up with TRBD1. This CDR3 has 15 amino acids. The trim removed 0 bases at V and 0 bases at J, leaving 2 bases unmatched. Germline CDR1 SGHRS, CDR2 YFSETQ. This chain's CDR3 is CASSLGQGSSYEQYF. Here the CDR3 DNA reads TGCGCCAGCAGCTTGGGACAGGGGAGCTCCTACGAGCAGTACTTC.

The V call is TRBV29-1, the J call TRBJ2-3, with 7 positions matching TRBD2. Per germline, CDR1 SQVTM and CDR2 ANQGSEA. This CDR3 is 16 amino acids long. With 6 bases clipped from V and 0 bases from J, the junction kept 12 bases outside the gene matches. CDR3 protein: CSVSGVASGSTDTQYF. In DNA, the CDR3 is TGCAGCGTATCGGGAGTGGCTAGCGGAAGCACAGATACGCAGTATTTT.